This T cell receptor (beta chain) stems from a study of T-cell memory formation after mild COVID-19 (TCRdb year 2021). Background for the entire study: TCR sequence clusters from the two donors were largely donor specific. In a couple of donors, T-cell clones that expanded and contracted after mild COVID-19 were followed by sequencing TCRalpha and TCRbeta repertoires longitudinally. The cohort comprised two young, previously healthy adult volunteers, one female and one male.

Data came from an Illumina NovaSeq 6000. cDNA libraries for TCRalpha and TCRbeta were prepared by 5'RACE using constant-segment primers, with sample barcodes and unique molecular identifiers added. Trizol reagent was used to extract RNA from every sample. Libraries were amplified in two PCR steps, with a second sample barcode and Illumina TruSeq adapters added in the second step. Sequencing of libraries was performed on an Illumina NovaSeq with 2 x 150 bp paired-end reads. Under the source paper's analysis protocol: The reads were demultiplexed and collapsed into UMI-guided consensus sequences using migec v1.2.7. Using mixcr v2.1.11, UMI consensuses were aligned to TRA and TRB V and J templates and then assembled into clonotypes. A clonotype was counted as expanded or contracted only when both edgeR and NoisET called the clonotype significant, with the noise models trained on biological replicates. edgeR calls used a false discovery rate-adjusted p below 0.01 and a log2 fold-change threshold of 1. As an exploratory analysis of dynamics, PCA with hierarchical clustering was applied to max-normalized trajectories of the 1000 most abundant clonotypes. The CD4 or CD8 phenotype of responding clones was assigned using the separately sequenced CD4+ and CD8+ repertoires. The public reads were quality trimmed at Q25 with fastp and then assembled into clones with MiXCR by TCRdb, keeping productive beta chains. For every CDR3 protein sequence, its rows merge into one entry that carries the most common genes and DNA. These V and J calls derive from TCRdb rather than the authors' analysis. The sample contains 250,000 to 350,000 distinct CDR3 sequences, approximately 20% of them found a single time. The top ten clones comprise roughly 21% of the sample.

As encoded in the germline V gene, CDR1 is MNHEY while CDR2 is SVGEGT. Between the V and J ends, shortened by 6 bases and 3 bases respectively, the junction contains 9 bases. Spanning cysteine to phenylalanine, the CDR3 consists of 13 amino acids. This entry keeps only the CDR3 DNA: 39 bases, framed from base 1. There are a few counts of this clonotype. The specificity of this receptor is unknown. One base away there is no much larger clone; base qualities are not given. The paper's findings and limits, for the study overall: The second-wave clones that peaked on day 37 were not confirmed to be SARS-CoV-2 specific. Clones that contracted from day 15 to 85 showed balanced CD4/CD8 phenotypes, whereas a second wave of clones that expanded from day 15 to 37 leaned towards CD4+. Some responding clones were detected in pre-infection memory, suggesting pre-existing cross-reactive memory T cells joined the SARS-CoV-2 response. Contracting CD4+ clones turned up mainly in the CM and EM memory subsets, whereas EMRA was where CD8+ clones were enriched. The study covered only a couple of mild cases, and larger cohorts including severe cases with pre-infection samples were considered necessary.

Ficoll-Paque density gradient centrifugation was the method used to isolate PBMCs. What was sequenced was PBMCs or a T cell subset sorted from them (not recorded which). The chain is encoded by TRBV6-2 or TRBV6-3 joined to TRBJ2-1, with a tentative D gene TRBD1 over 6 matching bases. This sequence originates from a man aged 18 to 29 who had mild COVID-19 (a few samples of this study predate the infection). The sample titles of this study are shuffled in the database, so cell type and time point are left out; the donor was told from shared clones. For the CDR3, the sequence is CASRLQGYNEQFF. In nucleotides, the sequence is TGTGCCAGCAGGCTACAGGGCTACAATGAGCAGTTCTTC.